This TCR beta chain emerged from a study of shared clonotypes between healthy human individuals. At deep level, the assay was performed. Data came from immunoSEQ multiplex PCR; TCRdb stores just in-frame clones and leaves some out. The data contain more than 2 million clones, just over 90% of them seen just once; the ten biggest clones take up about 1.6%. Cells designated naive CD8 were CD45RO-negative and were positively selected for CCR7, with terminally differentiated effector memory CD45RA+ cells excluded. The germline CDR1 and CDR2 sequences are SGHVS and FQNEAQ. This CDR3 region has 13 residues. Trimming at V came to 5 bases and at J to 6 bases, leaving 2 bases not matched to a gene.

The chain has TRBV7-8 and TRBJ2-2; 8 nucleotides align to TRBD2. The origin of this receptor is a man aged 18 to 29 in good health. Some clones in this sample may be carry-over from other donors' samples. The sample consisted of naive CD8+ T cells from PBMCs. Here the CDR3 DNA reads TGTGCCAGCAGCCCGACTAGCGCCGGGGAGCTGTTTTTT. Translation gives CASSPTSAGELFF.